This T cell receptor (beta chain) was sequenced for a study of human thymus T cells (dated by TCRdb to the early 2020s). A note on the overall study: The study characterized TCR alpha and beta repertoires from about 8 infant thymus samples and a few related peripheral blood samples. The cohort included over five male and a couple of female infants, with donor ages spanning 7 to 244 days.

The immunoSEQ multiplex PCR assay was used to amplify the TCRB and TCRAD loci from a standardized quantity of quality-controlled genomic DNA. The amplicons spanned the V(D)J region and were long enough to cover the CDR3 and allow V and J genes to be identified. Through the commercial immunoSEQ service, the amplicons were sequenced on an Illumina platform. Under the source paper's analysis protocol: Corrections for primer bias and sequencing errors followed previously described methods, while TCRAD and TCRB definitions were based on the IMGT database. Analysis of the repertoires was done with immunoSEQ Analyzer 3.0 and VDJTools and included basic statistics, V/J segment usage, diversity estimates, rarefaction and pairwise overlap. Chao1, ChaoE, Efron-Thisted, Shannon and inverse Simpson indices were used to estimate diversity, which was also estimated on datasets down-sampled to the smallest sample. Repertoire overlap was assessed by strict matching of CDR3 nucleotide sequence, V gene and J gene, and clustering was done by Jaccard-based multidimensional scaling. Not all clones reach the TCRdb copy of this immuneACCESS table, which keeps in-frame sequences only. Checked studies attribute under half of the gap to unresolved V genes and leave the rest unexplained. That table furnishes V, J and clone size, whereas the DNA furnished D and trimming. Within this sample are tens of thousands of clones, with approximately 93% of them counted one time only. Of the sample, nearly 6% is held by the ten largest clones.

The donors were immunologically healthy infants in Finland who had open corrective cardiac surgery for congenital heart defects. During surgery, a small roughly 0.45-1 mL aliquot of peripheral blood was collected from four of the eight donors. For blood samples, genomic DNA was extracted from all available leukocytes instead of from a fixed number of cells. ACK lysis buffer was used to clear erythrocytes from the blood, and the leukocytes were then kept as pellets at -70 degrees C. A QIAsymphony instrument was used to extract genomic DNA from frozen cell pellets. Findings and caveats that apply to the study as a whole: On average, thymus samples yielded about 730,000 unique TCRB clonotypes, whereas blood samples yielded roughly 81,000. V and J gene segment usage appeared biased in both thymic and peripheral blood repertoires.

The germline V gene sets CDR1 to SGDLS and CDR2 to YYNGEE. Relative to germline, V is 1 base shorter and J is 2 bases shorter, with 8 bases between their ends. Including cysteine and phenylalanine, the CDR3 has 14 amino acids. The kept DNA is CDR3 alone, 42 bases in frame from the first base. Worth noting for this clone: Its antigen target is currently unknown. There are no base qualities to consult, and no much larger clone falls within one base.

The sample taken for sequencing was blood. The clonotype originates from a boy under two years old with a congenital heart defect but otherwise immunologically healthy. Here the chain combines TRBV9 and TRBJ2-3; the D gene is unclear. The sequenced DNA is TGTGCCAGCAGCGTAATCAGTACCACAGATACGCAGTATTTT. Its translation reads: CASSVISTTDTQYF.